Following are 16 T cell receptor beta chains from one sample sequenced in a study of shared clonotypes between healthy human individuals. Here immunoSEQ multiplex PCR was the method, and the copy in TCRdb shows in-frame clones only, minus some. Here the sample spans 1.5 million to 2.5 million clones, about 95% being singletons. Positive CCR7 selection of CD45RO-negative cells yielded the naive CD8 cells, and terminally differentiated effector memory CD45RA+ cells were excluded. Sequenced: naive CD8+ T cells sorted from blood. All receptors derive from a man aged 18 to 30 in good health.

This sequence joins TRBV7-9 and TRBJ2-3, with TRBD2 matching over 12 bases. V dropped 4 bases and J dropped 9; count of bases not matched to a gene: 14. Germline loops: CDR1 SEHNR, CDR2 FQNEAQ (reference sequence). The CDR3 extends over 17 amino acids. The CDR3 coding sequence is TGTGCCAGCAGCTCCACCTTCTTACTAGCGGGAGGAGGAACGCAGTATTTT. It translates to CASSSTFLLAGGGTQYF.

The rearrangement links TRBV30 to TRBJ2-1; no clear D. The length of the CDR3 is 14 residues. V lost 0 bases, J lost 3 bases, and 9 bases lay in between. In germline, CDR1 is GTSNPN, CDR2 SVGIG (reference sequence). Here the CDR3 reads CAWSVPRYYNEQFF. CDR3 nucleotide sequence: TGTGCCTGGAGTGTACCCCGGTACTACAATGAGCAGTTCTTC.

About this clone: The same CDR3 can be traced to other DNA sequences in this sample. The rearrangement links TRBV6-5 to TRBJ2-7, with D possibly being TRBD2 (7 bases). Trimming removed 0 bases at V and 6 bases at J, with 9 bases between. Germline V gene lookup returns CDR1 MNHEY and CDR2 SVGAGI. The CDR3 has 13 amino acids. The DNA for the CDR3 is TGTGCCAGCAGTTACTCGGCGGGGGCCGAGCAGTACTTC. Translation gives CASSYSAGAEQYF.

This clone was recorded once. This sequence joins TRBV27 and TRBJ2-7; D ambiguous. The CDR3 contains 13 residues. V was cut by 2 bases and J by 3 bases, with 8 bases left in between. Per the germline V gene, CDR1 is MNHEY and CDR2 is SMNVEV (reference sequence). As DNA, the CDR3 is TGTGCCAGCAGTTTAGGCGTGATCTACGAGCAGTACTTC. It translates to CASSLGVIYEQYF.

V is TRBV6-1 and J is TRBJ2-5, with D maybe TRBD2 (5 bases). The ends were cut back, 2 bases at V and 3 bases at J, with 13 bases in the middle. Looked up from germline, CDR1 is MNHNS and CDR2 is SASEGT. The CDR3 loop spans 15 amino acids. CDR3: CASSEQRVPKETQYF. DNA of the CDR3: TGTGCCAGCAGTGAACAGAGGGTCCCCAAAGAGACCCAGTACTTC.

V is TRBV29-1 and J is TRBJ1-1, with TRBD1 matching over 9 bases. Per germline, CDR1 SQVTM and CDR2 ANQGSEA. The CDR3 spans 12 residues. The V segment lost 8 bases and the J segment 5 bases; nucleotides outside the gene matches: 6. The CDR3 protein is CSIRTGETEAFF. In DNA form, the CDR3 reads TGCAGCATCCGGACAGGGGAAACTGAAGCTTTCTTT. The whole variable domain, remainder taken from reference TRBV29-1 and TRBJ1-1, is SAVISQKPSRDICQRGTSLTIQCQVDSQVTMMFWYRQQPGQSLTLIATANQGSEATYESGFVIDKFPISRPNLTFSTLTVSNMSPEDSSIYLCSIRTGETEAFFGQGTRLTVV.

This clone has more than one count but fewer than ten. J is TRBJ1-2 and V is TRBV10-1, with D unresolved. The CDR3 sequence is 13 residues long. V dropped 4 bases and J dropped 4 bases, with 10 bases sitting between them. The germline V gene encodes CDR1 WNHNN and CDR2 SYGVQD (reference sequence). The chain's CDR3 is CASSADGTYGYTF. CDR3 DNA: TGCGCCAGCAGTGCTGACGGAACCTATGGCTACACCTTC.

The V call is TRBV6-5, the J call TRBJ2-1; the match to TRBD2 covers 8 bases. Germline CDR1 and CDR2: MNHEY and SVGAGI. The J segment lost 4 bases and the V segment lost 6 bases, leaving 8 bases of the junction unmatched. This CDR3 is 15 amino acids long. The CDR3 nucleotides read TGTGCCAGCAGGGTGGCGGGAGGAACATACAATGAGCAGTTCTTC. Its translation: CASRVAGGTYNEQFF.

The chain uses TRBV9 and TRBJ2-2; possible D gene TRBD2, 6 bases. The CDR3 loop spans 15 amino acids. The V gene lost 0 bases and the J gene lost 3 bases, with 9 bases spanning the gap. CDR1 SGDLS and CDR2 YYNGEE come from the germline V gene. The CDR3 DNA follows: TGTGCCAGCAGCGTAGAGGGACTGGACACCGGGGAGCTGTTTTTT. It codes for CASSVEGLDTGELFF.

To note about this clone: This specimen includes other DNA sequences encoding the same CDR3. DNA for the CDR3: TGTGCCAGCAGCTTGGGGCAGGGGCTCTACGAGCAGTACTTC. Its translation: CASSLGQGLYEQYF. V usage is TRBV5-6 and J usage is TRBJ2-7; a weak D match, TRBD1 (6 bases). The V end was cut by 0 bases, the J end by 3 bases, with 10 bases between. Looked up from germline, CDR1 is SGHDT and CDR2 is YYEEEE. CDR3 length: 14 amino acids.

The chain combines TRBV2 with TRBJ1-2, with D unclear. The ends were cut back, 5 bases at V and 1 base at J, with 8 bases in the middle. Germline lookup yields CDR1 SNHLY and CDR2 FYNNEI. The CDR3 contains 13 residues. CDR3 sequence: CASSHGVNYGYTF. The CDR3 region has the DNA TGTGCCAGCAGTCACGGGGTTAACTATGGCTACACCTTC.

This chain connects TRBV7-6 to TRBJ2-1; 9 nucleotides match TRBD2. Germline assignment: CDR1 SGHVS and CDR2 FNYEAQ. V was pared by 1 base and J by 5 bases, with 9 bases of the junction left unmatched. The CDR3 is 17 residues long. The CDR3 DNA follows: TGTGCCAGCAGCTTAGGGCTAGCGGGAACTGCCAACAATGAGCAGTTCTTC. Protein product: CASSLGLAGTANNEQFF.

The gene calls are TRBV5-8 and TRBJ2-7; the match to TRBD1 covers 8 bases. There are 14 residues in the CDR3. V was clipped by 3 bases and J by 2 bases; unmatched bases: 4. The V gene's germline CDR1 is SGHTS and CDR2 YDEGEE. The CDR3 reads CASSSGTGTYEQYF. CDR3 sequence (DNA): TGTGCCAGCAGCTCGGGGACAGGAACCTACGAGCAGTACTTC. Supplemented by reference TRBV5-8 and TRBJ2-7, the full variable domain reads EAGVTQSPTHLIKTRGQQATLRCSPISGHTSVYWYQQALGLGLQFLLWYDEGEERNRGNFPPRFSGRQFPNYSSELNVNALELEDSALYLCASSSGTGTYEQYFGPGTRLTVT.

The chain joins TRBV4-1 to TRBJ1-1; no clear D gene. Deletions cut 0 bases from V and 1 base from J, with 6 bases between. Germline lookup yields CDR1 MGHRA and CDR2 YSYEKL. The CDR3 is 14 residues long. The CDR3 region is CASSQDWGNTEAFF. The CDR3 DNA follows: TGCGCCAGCAGCCAAGATTGGGGGAACACTGAAGCTTTCTTT.

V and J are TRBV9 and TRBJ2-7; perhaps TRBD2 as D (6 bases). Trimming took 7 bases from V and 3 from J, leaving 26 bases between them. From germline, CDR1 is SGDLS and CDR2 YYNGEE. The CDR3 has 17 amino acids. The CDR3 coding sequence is TGTGCCAGCGTGAGAACCCGACTAGTTCCGAGTCTCTACGAGCAGTACTTC. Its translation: CASVRTRLVPSLYEQYF.

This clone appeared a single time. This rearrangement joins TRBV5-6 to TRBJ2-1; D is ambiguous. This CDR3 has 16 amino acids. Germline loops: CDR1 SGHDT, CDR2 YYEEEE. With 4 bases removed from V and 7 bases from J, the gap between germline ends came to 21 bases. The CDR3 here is CASSPARQGILNEQFF. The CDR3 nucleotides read TGTGCCAGCAGCCCCGCCCGACAAGGGATTCTTAATGAGCAGTTCTTC.